This note documents a single T cell receptor (beta chain) sequence. Its antigen remains unknown. Profiling relied on immunoSEQ multiplex PCR, and the TCRdb table lists in-frame clones only, not all of them. The table has tens of thousands of clones, around 80% seen once. On cycle 4 day 1 and cycle 7 day 1, as well as at baseline, blood was sampled. This entry is derived from a study of OX40 agonist ivuxolimab in advanced cancers. Looking at the study overall: The dose of intravenous ivuxolimab that patients received every 2 weeks ranged from 0.01 to 10 mg/kg. Dose-escalation subjects each had hepatocellular carcinoma, melanoma, renal cell or head and neck cancer.

Study results and caveats: Dose levels from 0.1 to 3.0 mg/kg saw CD4+ and CD8+ blood T cells expand clonally by week 6.

Trimming cost V 1 base and J 5 bases; bases outside gene matches: 4. The CDR3 contains 14 residues. Germline CDR1 and CDR2: SEHNR and FQNEAQ (reference sequence). The source was CD4+ or CD8+ T cells sorted from blood, collected in a trial of the OX40 agonist ivuxolimab. This clonotype was sampled from an adult with an advanced solid tumor such as melanoma, head and neck, liver or kidney cancer. This chain connects TRBV7-9 to TRBJ2-5; 7 positions agree with TRBD2. CDR3 nucleotides: TGTGCCAGCAGCTTAGGGGGAGGGGTTGAGACCCAGTACTTC. Residues: CASSLGGGVETQYF.